What follows are 10 T cell receptor beta chains derived from one specimen sequenced in a study of cytomegalovirus exposure and HLA in healthy donors (dated by TCRdb to the late 2010s). Library preparation employed the immunoSEQ multiplex PCR assay. The multiplex PCR relied on a mix of 60 forward primers for TCR Vbeta segments and 13 reverse primers for TCR Jbeta segments. TCRdb provides this immuneACCESS table in a form limited to in-frame rearrangements. Some clones are lacking; in checked studies, under half of them reflect an unresolved V gene, and why the rest are absent is not known. For this sample there are 80,000 to 100,000 clones; around 85% appear just once. The ten largest clones take up about 4.9% of the sample. Material for sequencing was PBMCs. Source of these receptors: a man in his forties or fifties in good health and CMV-seropositive.

This chain uses TRBV4-1 with TRBJ1-1; TRBD1 aligns across 7 bases. CDR3 length: 15 residues. Losses at the gene ends were 4 bases for V and 5 bases for J; bases not matched to a gene: 10. Germline CDR1 and CDR2: MGHRA and YSYEKL. The CDR3 loop reads CASSPFRQGRTEAFF. CDR3 nucleotides: TGCGCCAGCAGCCCCTTTCGACAGGGTCGGACTGAAGCTTTCTTT.

The chain links TRBV27 to TRBJ2-7, with 11 bases fitting TRBD1. J lost 3 bases, V lost 3 bases, and 4 bases had no gene match. CDR1 MNHEY and CDR2 SMNVEV come from the germline V gene (reference sequence). The CDR3 totals 15 residues. DNA for the CDR3: TGTGCCAGCAGTTTCGGACAGGGGGCTTTCTACGAGCAGTACTTC. Amino acids: CASSFGQGAFYEQYF.

This clone has more than one count but fewer than ten. The V call is TRBV5-1, the J call TRBJ2-7; no clear D gene. The CDR3 contains 11 residues. The V and J ends lost 5 bases and 1 base respectively, with 4 bases between them. The germline gives CDR1 SGHRS, CDR2 YFSETQ. CDR3 sequence (DNA): TGCGCCAGCAGTTCTTCCTACGAGCAGTACTTC. Residues: CASSSSYEQYF.

The chain uses TRBV15 and TRBJ2-1, with 7 bases that match TRBD2. Germline assignment: CDR1 LNHNV and CDR2 YYDKDF (reference sequence). The CDR3 length is 14 residues. The junction had 4 bases not matched to a gene; V was cut back by 0 bases and J by 8 bases. CDR3 coding DNA: TGTGCCACCAGCAGAGACCGCGGGGGTTATGAGCAGTTCTTC. Residues: CATSRDRGGYEQFF.

The chain has TRBV28 and TRBJ1-5; perhaps TRBD1 as D (5 bases). V lost 3 bases and J 0 bases, leaving 12 bases between the germline ends. This CDR3 has 16 residues. The germline V gene encodes CDR1 MDHEN and CDR2 SYDVKM. As DNA, the CDR3 is TGTGCCAGCAGTTTGCTCAGGGCGTATAGCAATCAGCCCCAGCATTTT. It specifies CASSLLRAYSNQPQHF.

This CDR3 reads CASSLRAGGTGELFF. In nucleotides, the CDR3 is TGTGCCAGCAGCTTGAGGGCAGGGGGCACCGGGGAGCTGTTTTTT. The V call is TRBV11-3, the J call TRBJ2-2; 7 bases agree with TRBD1. The CDR3 runs to 15 residues. The germline V gene has CDR1 SGHNT and CDR2 YENEEA. Trimming took 3 bases from V and 4 from J; bases not matched to a gene: 5. Based on the CDR3 plus reference TRBV11-3 and TRBJ2-2, the full variable domain is EAGVVQSPRYKIIEKKQPVAFWCNPISGHNTLYWYLQNLGQGPELLIRYENEEAVDDSQLPKDRFSAERLKGVDSTLKIQPAELGDSAVYLCASSLRAGGTGELFFGEGSRLTVL.

This chain links TRBV19 with TRBJ2-7; 9 bases agree with TRBD1. Germline assignment: CDR1 LNHDA and CDR2 SQIVND (reference sequence). This CDR3 has 14 amino acids. V shed 6 bases, J shed 5 bases, and the junction held 8 bases outside the gene matches. CDR3 sequence (DNA): TGTGCCAGTAGGGCGGACAGGGGACGGAACGAGCAGTACTTC. It yields the protein CASRADRGRNEQYF.

The rearrangement uses TRBV19 and TRBJ1-2; D is unresolved. The CDR3 contains 14 residues. CDR1 and CDR2 (germline): LNHDA, SQIVND (reference sequence). V was pared by 6 bases and J by 3 bases, with 14 bases between. CDR3 DNA sequence: TGTGCCAGTAGGCCCGGGAGCTACTACTATGGCTACACCTTC. This translates into CASRPGSYYYGYTF. Complete variable domain (other parts from reference TRBV19 and TRBJ1-2): DGGITQSPKYLFRKEGQNVTLSCEQNLNHDAMYWYRQDPGQGLRLIYYSQIVNDFQKGDIAEGYSVSREKKESFPLTVTSAQKNPTAFYLCASRPGSYYYGYTFGSGTRLTVV.

The CDR3 region has the DNA TGTGCCAGTTACCTAGGCTATCCCGCCTACAATGAGCAGTTCTTC. It specifies CASYLGYPAYNEQFF. The rearrangement joins TRBV6-1 to TRBJ2-1; no clear D. Between the trimmed V and J ends, which lost 9 bases and 2 bases, there was a span of 17 bases. CDR3 size: 15 residues. From germline, CDR1 is MNHNS and CDR2 SASEGT.

This chain joins TRBV7-8 and TRBJ2-5, with D possibly matching TRBD2 (6 bases). Trimming took 2 bases from V and 6 from J, leaving 13 bases between them. The CDR3 loop spans 14 amino acids. CDR1 and CDR2 (germline): SGHVS, FQNEAQ. DNA for the CDR3: TGTGCCAGCAGCTTATTGGCGGGAAGCCAGACCCAGTACTTC. Translation: CASSLLAGSQTQYF.